The 9 T cell receptor beta chains below come from one sample, sequenced in a study of cytomegalovirus exposure and HLA in healthy donors (TCRdb year 2017). The library was produced with the immunoSEQ multiplex PCR assay. A mixture of 60 forward primers for TCR Vbeta segments and 13 reverse primers for TCR Jbeta segments was used in the multiplex PCR. Not all clones reach the TCRdb copy of this immuneACCESS table, which keeps in-frame sequences only. Checked studies attribute under half of the gap to unresolved V genes and leave the rest unexplained. Here the sample has under 200,000 clones; about 80% occur a single time. About 2.6% of the sample is in the top ten clones. The specimen was PBMCs. The receptors come from a woman in her forties or fifties in good health and CMV-seropositive.

V and J are TRBV6-5 and TRBJ1-1; a possible D gene is TRBD1 (5 bases). The germline V gene has CDR1 MNHEY and CDR2 SVGAGI. With 1 base removed from V and 8 bases from J, the gap between germline ends came to 8 bases. The CDR3 spans 12 residues. In DNA form, the CDR3 reads TGTGCCAGCAGTTACTATGGGGCGGAAGCTTTCTTT. As protein: CASSYYGAEAFF.

This clone turned up a few times. The V call is TRBV5-8, the J call TRBJ2-2, with D perhaps matching TRBD1 (5 bases). Trimming took off 0 bases at V and 4 bases at J, with 7 bases between the two ends. The CDR3 loop spans 14 amino acids. Germline CDR1 is SGHTS and CDR2 is YDEGEE. CDR3 coding DNA: TGTGCCAGCAGCTTGGGGGGCGTCACCGGGGAGCTGTTTTTT. This translates into CASSLGGVTGELFF. Based on the CDR3 plus reference TRBV5-8 and TRBJ2-2, the full variable domain is EAGVTQSPTHLIKTRGQQATLRCSPISGHTSVYWYQQALGLGLQFLLWYDEGEERNRGNFPPRFSGRQFPNYSSELNVNALELEDSALYLCASSLGGVTGELFFGEGSRLTVL.

This rearrangement joins TRBV10-2 to TRBJ1-2, with D uncertain. Germline CDR1 and CDR2: WSHSY and SAAADI. V dropped 0 bases and J dropped 1 base, with 9 bases sitting between them. This CDR3 contains 15 residues. This chain's CDR3 is CASSESVSYNYGYTF. DNA of the CDR3: TGCGCCAGCAGTGAGTCGGTCAGTTATAACTATGGCTACACCTTC.

The rearrangement joins TRBV28 to TRBJ2-7, with TRBD1 identical over 7 bases. With 5 bases clipped from V and 3 bases from J, the junction kept 13 bases outside the gene matches. This CDR3 comprises 16 residues. The germline CDR1 and CDR2 sequences are MDHEN and SYDVKM. CDR3 amino acids: CASSIGTAIDFYEQYF. The CDR3 bases are TGTGCCAGCAGTATAGGGACAGCCATAGATTTCTACGAGCAGTACTTC.

The CDR3 DNA follows: TGTGCCAGCTCTTACAGGCAGACCCAGTACTTC. Translation: CASSYRQTQYF. The chain links TRBV6-6 to TRBJ2-5; D might be TRBD1 (5 bases). The CDR3 totals 11 residues. V lost 8 bases, J lost 6 bases, and 10 bases lay in between. From germline, CDR1 is MNHNY and CDR2 SVGAGI (reference sequence).

V usage is TRBV7-9 and J usage is TRBJ2-5, with unresolved D. The J call may not be correct, given that the DNA end is closer to TRBJ2-7. CDR1 SEHNR and CDR2 FQNEAQ come from the germline V gene (reference sequence). This CDR3 has 14 residues. CDR3 DNA sequence: TGTGCCAGCAGCTTAACCCAGGACTCCTACGAGCAGTACTTC. It translates to CASSLTQDSYEQYF.

The chain uses TRBV20-1 and TRBJ2-1, with TRBD1 matching over 11 bases. Germline values: CDR1 DFQATT, CDR2 SNEGSKA (reference sequence). This CDR3 is built from 10 residues. The CDR3 nucleotides read TGCGGGACAGGGGGCAATGAGCAGTTCTTC. The encoded protein is CGTGGNEQFF.

The gene calls are TRBV11-2 and TRBJ2-1; 11 positions agree with TRBD2. The CDR3 runs to 18 residues. Trimming at V came to 5 bases and at J to 9 bases, leaving 18 bases not matched to a gene. Germline V CDR1 and CDR2: SGHAT, FQNNGV. The CDR3 sequence: CASSPPFLIAGGQGEQFF. CDR3 nucleotide sequence: TGTGCCAGCAGCCCCCCTTTTTTGATAGCGGGGGGGCAGGGTGAGCAGTTCTTC. The whole variable domain, filled in from reference TRBV11-2 and TRBJ2-1, reads EAGVAQSPRYKIIEKRQSVAFWCNPISGHATLYWYQQILGQGPKLLIQFQNNGVVDDSQLPKDRFSAERLKGVDSTLKIQPAKLEDSAVYLCASSPPFLIAGGQGEQFFGPGTRLTVL.

The rearrangement links TRBV5-1 to TRBJ2-1; D perhaps matches TRBD2 (7 bases). The V gene's germline CDR1 is SGHRS and CDR2 YFSETQ. The V and J ends lost 0 bases and 4 bases respectively, with 11 bases between them. This CDR3 has 15 residues. CDR3: CASSLGGGQYNEQFF. The CDR3, as DNA: TGCGCCAGCAGCTTGGGCGGGGGCCAATACAATGAGCAGTTCTTC.